The 11 T cell receptor beta chains given below trace back to one sample, sequenced in a study of cytomegalovirus exposure and HLA in healthy donors. PCR amplification relied on 60 Vbeta primers (plus 13 Jbeta primers). TCRdb's copy holds only in-frame clones and misses some; the assay was immunoSEQ multiplex PCR. The sample includes around 160,000 clones, 75% to 80% of them seen just once. The source material was PBMCs. The receptors were gathered from a man aged 45-60 years in good health and CMV-seropositive.

The genes are TRBV21-1 and TRBJ1-1; the D call in the table, TRBD1, was not verified against the DNA. TRBV21-1 has pseudogene status. The CDR3 has 16 amino acids. CDR3 bases: TGTGCCAGCAGCAAGGGGACAGGGTCAATGAACACTGAAGCTTTCTTT. Translating it yields CASSKGTGSMNTEAFF.

Only one count was recorded for this clone. The genes are TRBV28 and TRBJ1-1; the match to TRBD1 covers 8 bases. In germline, CDR1 is MDHEN, CDR2 SYDVKM. This CDR3 has 16 amino acids. With V trimmed by 6 bases and J by 1 base, 10 bases remained unmatched. This CDR3 is CASSQHPGTGNTEAFF. The CDR3 region has the DNA TGTGCCAGCAGCCAGCATCCCGGGACAGGGAACACTGAAGCTTTCTTT.

V usage is TRBV2 and J usage is TRBJ2-1, with a tentative D call TRBD2 (5 bases). The germline V gene encodes CDR1 SNHLY and CDR2 FYNNEI. The CDR3 totals 16 residues. V lost 2 bases to trimming and J lost 3 bases, with 14 bases between them. The CDR3 is CASSERLGLDYNEQFF. In DNA form, the CDR3 reads TGTGCCAGCAGTGAAAGATTAGGACTGGACTACAATGAGCAGTTCTTC.

This sequence joins TRBV5-1 and TRBJ1-1; 7 nucleotides align to TRBD1. V lost 8 bases, J lost 1 base, and 2 bases stayed unmatched. Germline-derived CDR1 and CDR2 are SGHRS and YFSETQ. The CDR3 runs to 12 residues. The CDR3 loop is CASRQGNTEAFF. In DNA, the CDR3 is TGCGCCAGTCGACAGGGGAACACTGAAGCTTTCTTT.

CDR3 DNA sequence: TGTGCCAGCACCGACAGCTTAAATCAGCCCCAGCATTTT. It specifies CASTDSLNQPQHF. This rearrangement joins TRBV2 to TRBJ1-5; the D gene is possibly TRBD1 (5 bases). CDR3 size: 13 residues. The germline V gene has CDR1 SNHLY and CDR2 FYNNEI. The germline V and J ends were trimmed by 7 bases and 4 bases, with 11 bases remaining between them.

CDR3 sequence (DNA): TGTGCCACCACTGACAGGGTATCAACTGAAGCTTTCTTT. This codes for CATTDRVSTEAFF. This chain links TRBV15 with TRBJ1-1; 7 bases match TRBD1. The CDR3 has 13 amino acids. J lost 5 bases, V lost 7 bases, and 7 bases had no gene match. CDR1 is LNHNV and CDR2 is YYDKDF in the germline V gene (reference sequence).

The V gene is TRBV7-6, the J gene TRBJ2-7, with TRBD1 identical over 8 bases. V was clipped by 6 bases and J by 3 bases; unmatched bases: 10. CDR3 length: 15 amino acids. From germline, CDR1 is SGHVS and CDR2 FNYEAQ. CDR3 loop: CASRMAGGGNYEQYF. The CDR3 bases are TGTGCCAGCAGGATGGCAGGGGGCGGAAACTACGAGCAGTACTTC.

The chain uses TRBV13 and TRBJ2-7; D not resolved. The germline V gene encodes CDR1 PRHDT and CDR2 FYEKMQ (reference sequence). This CDR3 is built from 12 residues. V gave up 0 bases and J gave up 6 bases, with 6 bases separating them. The CDR3, as DNA: TGTGCCAGCAGCTTAGGCCGTAGCGAGCAGTACGTC. This encodes CASSLGRSEQYV.

The rearrangement links TRBV14 to TRBJ1-1; the D gene is possibly TRBD1 (5 bases). V was cut by 4 bases and J by 0 bases, with 9 bases left in between. The CDR3 is 14 residues long. From germline, CDR1 is SGHDN and CDR2 FVKESK. CDR3 sequence: CASSRDFMNTEAFF. The CDR3 DNA follows: TGTGCCAGCAGCCGGGACTTTATGAACACTGAAGCTTTCTTT.

This sequence joins TRBV9 and TRBJ2-7; possible D gene TRBD2, 5 bases. Germline V gene data show CDR1 as SGDLS and CDR2 as YYNGEE. V lost 2 bases and J lost 0, with 12 bases in between. This CDR3 comprises 15 residues. CDR3 in DNA: TGTGCCAGCAGCGTGGACTTGGGCCTCTCCTACGAGCAGTACTTC. Translation: CASSVDLGLSYEQYF.

The chain couples TRBV7-2 to TRBJ1-5; 10 positions match TRBD1. V lost 6 bases to trimming and J lost 5 bases; unmatched junction nucleotides: 10. Germline CDR1 SGHTA, CDR2 FQGNSA. CDR3 size: 16 residues. The DNA for the CDR3 is TGTGCCAGCAGTTTGAAGGGACAGGGGTCGGATCAGCCCCAGCATTTT. This sequence encodes CASSLKGQGSDQPQHF.